A selection of T cell receptor beta chains follows, all from one sample in a study of control samples from healthy donors and cancer patients. Generated by immunoSEQ multiplex PCR, the TCRdb table keeps only in-frame clones and is missing some. In all, the sample yields approximately 190,000 clones. Sequencing used blood. These receptors came from a woman aged 25 to 39 in good health. Each CDR3 is given without its conserved first and last residue.

V: TRBV28
J: TRBJ1-5
CDR3: ASSKWGGGGWAQH

V: TRBV6-1
J: TRBJ1-1
CDR3: ASSELGQGTEAF

V: TRBV12-3/TRBV12-4
J: TRBJ2-3
CDR3: ASRGQGTDTQY

V: TRBV7-2
J: TRBJ1-1
CDR3: ASSPSGSTEAF

V: TRBV11-2
J: TRBJ1-1
CDR3: ASSSGTTEAF

V: TRBV7-2
J: TRBJ1-4
CDR3: ASSLTGRTSGNEKLF

V: TRBV9
J: TRBJ1-2
CDR3: ASSVGFPNYGYT

V: TRBV9
J: TRBJ2-7
CDR3: ASSVGTGGGEQY

V: TRBV4-1
J: TRBJ2-1
CDR3: ASSQVRGPYNEQF

V: TRBV4-1
J: TRBJ2-7
CDR3: ASSPRTGVYEQY

V: TRBV5-5
J: TRBJ2-2
CDR3: ASSLGTGTTTGELF

V: TRBV7-2
J: TRBJ2-7
CDR3: ASSLARTAYEQY

V: TRBV10-3
J: TRBJ1-1
CDR3: AISPGTEAF

V: TRBV7-9
J: TRBJ1-5
CDR3: ASSLEGTHQPQH

V: TRBV6-2/TRBV6-3
J: TRBJ1-5
CDR3: ASSFFGEGINQPQH

V: TRBV4-2
J: TRBJ2-7
CDR3: ASSQDQLAGGPEQY

V: TRBV28
J: TRBJ1-5
CDR3: ASSSTKNQPQH

V: TRBV5-5
J: TRBJ2-1
CDR3: ASNIQGANEQF

V: TRBV5-1
J: TRBJ1-1
CDR3: ASSAQGDTEAF

V: TRBV5-6
J: TRBJ1-2
CDR3: ASSPQANYGYT

V: TRBV11-2
J: TRBJ2-1
CDR3: ASSLEYGSSYNEQF

V: TRBV18
J: TRBJ2-3
CDR3: ASSPTNGDTQY

V: TRBV19
J: TRBJ2-2
CDR3: ATEEGGELF

V: TRBV14
J: TRBJ1-1
CDR3: ASSQGLGTEAF

V: TRBV3-1/TRBV3-2
J: TRBJ2-3
CDR3: ASNNWGTDTQY

V: TRBV18
J: TRBJ2-1
CDR3: ASSPEGTRTNEQF

V: TRBV18
J: TRBJ1-1
CDR3: ASSPSLTEAF

V: TRBV28
J: TRBJ1-3
CDR3: ASSRQGSGNTIY

V: TRBV6-5
J: TRBJ1-6
CDR3: ASSYSGGAYSPLH

V: TRBV6-2/TRBV6-3
J: TRBJ2-2
CDR3: ASSYWTGAPGELF

V: TRBV6-5
J: TRBJ1-2
CDR3: ASRTGWGLGYT

V: TRBV6-5
J: TRBJ1-2
CDR3: ASRIGFNYGYT

V: TRBV5-5
J: TRBJ2-7
CDR3: ASSLVGGDEQY

V: TRBV6-1
J: TRBJ1-1
CDR3: ASSDRGAGTEAF

V: TRBV12-5
J: TRBJ1-1
CDR3: ASGLWGVGTEAF